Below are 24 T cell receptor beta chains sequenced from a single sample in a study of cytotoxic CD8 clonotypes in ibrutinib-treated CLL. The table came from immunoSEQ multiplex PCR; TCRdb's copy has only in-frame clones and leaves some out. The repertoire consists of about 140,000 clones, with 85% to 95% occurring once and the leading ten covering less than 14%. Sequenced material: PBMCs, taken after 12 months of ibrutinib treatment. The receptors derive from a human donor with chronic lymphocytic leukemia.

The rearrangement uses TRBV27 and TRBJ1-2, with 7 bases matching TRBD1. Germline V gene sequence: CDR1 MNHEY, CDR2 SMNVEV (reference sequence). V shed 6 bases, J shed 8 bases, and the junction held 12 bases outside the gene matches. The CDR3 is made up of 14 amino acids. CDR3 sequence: CASSFRDSLGGYTF. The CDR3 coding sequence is TGTGCCAGCAGCTTCCGGGACAGCCTTGGCGGCTACACCTTC.

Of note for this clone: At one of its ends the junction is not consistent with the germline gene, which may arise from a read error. CDR3 residues: CASSAPSGTATNIQYF. The CDR3 nucleotides are TGTGCCAGTAGTGCTCCGAGCGGGACTGCCACAAACATTCAGTACTTC. The J gene is TRBJ2-4, the V gene TRBV19; 7 positions agree with TRBD2. Germline CDR1 is LNHDA and CDR2 is SQIVND (reference sequence). The CDR3 has 16 residues.

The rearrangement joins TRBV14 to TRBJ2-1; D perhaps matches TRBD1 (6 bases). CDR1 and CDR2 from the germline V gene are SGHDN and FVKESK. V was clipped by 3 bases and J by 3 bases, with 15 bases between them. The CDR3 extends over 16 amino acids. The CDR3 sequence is CASSHTDRFSYNEQFF. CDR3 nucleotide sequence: TGTGCCAGCAGCCATACTGACAGGTTTAGCTACAATGAGCAGTTCTTC.

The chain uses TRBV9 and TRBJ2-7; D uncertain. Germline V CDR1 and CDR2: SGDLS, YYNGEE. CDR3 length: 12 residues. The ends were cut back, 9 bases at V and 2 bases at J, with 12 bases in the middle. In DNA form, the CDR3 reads TGTGCCACCGCGACACTGACCTACGAGCAGTACTTC. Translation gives CATATLTYEQYF.

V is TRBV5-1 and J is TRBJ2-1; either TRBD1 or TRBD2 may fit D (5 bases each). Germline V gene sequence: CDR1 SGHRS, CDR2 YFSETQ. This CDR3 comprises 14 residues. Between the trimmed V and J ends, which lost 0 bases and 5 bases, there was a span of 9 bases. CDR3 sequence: CASSLAGHNNEQFF. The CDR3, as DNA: TGCGCCAGCAGCTTGGCGGGGCATAACAATGAGCAGTTCTTC.

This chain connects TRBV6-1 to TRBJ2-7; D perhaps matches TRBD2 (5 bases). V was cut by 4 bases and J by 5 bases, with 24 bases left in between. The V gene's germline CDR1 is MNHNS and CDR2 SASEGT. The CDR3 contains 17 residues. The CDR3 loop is CASSARDNKPDIDEQYF. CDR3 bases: TGTGCCAGCAGTGCCCGGGATAACAAACCTGACATCGACGAGCAGTACTTC.

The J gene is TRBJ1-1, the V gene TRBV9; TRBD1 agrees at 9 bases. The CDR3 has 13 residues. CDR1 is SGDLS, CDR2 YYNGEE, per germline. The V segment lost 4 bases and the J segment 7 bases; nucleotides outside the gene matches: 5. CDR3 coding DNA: TGTGCCAGCAGCCCAGACAGGGGGTATGAAGCTTTCTTT. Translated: CASSPDRGYEAFF. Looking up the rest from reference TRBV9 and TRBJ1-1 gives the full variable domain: DSGVTQTPKHLITATGQRVTLRCSPRSGDLSVYWYQQSLDQGLQFLIQYYNGEERAKGNILERFSAQQFPDLHSELNLSSLELGDSALYFCASSPDRGYEAFFGQGTRLTVV.

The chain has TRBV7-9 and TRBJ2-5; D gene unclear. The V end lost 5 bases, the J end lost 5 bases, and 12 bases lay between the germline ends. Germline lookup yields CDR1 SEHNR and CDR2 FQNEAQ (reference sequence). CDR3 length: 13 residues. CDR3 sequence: CASSPPAYETQYF. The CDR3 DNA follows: TGTGCCAGCAGCCCTCCGGCATACGAGACCCAGTACTTC.

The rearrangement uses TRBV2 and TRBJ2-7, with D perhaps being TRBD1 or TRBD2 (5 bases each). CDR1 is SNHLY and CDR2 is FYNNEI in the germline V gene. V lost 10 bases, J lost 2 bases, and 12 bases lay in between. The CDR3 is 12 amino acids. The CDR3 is CANRGDPYEQYF. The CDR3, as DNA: TGTGCCAATCGGGGCGACCCCTACGAGCAGTACTTC.

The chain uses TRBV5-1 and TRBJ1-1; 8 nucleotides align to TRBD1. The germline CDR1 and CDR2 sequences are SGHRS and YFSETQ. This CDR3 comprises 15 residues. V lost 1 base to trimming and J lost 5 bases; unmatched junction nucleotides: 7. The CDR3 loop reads CASSLRQGSGTEAFF. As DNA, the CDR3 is TGCGCCAGCAGCTTGAGACAGGGGAGTGGGACTGAAGCTTTCTTT.

CDR3 amino acids: CATSPGQSNQPQHF. The CDR3 DNA reads as TGTGCCACCAGCCCTGGTCAGAGCAATCAGCCCCAGCATTTT. The V and J genes are TRBV15 and TRBJ1-5; D remains unclear. The CDR3 spans 14 residues. V gave up 5 bases and J gave up 1 base, with 9 bases separating them. CDR1 is LNHNV, CDR2 YYDKDF, per germline (reference sequence). The full variable domain, with the rest looked up from reference TRBV15 and TRBJ1-5, is DAMVIQNPRYQVTQFGKPVTLSCSQTLNHNVMYWYQQKSSQAPKLLFHYYDKDFNNEADTPDNFQSRRPNTSFCFLDIRSPGLGDTAMYLCATSPGQSNQPQHFGDGTRLSIL.

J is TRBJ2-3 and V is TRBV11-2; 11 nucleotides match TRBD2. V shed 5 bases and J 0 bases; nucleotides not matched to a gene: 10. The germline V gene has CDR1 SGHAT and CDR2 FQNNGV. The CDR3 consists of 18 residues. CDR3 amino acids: CASSTGVSGRASTDTQYF. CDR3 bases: TGTGCCAGCAGCACAGGGGTTAGCGGGAGGGCCAGCACAGATACGCAGTATTTT.

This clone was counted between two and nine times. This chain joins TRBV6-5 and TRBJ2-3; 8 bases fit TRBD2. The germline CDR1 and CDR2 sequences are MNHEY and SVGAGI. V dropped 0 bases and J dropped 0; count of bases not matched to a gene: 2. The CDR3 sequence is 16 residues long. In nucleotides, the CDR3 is TGTGCCAGCAGTTACTCCCCTAGCGGGAGCACAGATACGCAGTATTTT. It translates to CASSYSPSGSTDTQYF.

This CDR3 reads CSAGDNNYGYTF. The CDR3 DNA reads as TGCAGCGCGGGGGATAATAACTATGGCTACACCTTC. This sequence joins TRBV29-1 and TRBJ1-2; D possibly corresponds to TRBD1 (5 bases). The germline V gene has CDR1 SQVTM and CDR2 ANQGSEA. This CDR3 is 12 amino acids long. The ends were cut back, 7 bases at V and 1 base at J, with 10 bases in the middle. Full variable domain (remainder filled in from reference TRBV29-1 and TRBJ1-2): SAVISQKPSRDICQRGTSLTIQCQVDSQVTMMFWYRQQPGQSLTLIATANQGSEATYESGFVIDKFPISRPNLTFSTLTVSNMSPEDSSIYLCSAGDNNYGYTFGSGTRLTVV.

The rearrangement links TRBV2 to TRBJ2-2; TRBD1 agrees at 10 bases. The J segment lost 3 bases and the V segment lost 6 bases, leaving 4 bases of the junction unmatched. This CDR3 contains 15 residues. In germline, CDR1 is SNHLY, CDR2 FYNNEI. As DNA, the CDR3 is TGTGCCAGCAGACCCGGGACAGGGGACACCGGGGAGCTGTTTTTT. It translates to CASRPGTGDTGELFF.

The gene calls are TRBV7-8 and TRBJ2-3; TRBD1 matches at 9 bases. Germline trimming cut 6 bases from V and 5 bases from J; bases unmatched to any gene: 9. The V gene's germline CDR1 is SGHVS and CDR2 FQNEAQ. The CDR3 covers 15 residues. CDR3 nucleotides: TGTGCCAGCAGGTCCGGGACAGGGATATTAGATACGCAGTATTTT. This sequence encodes CASRSGTGILDTQYF.

The CDR3 sequence is CASSSGLNTVETQYF. The DNA for the CDR3 is TGCGCCAGCAGCTCCGGACTAAACACTGTGGAGACCCAGTACTTC. V gene TRBV5-1 combines with J gene TRBJ2-5; possible D gene TRBD2, 6 bases. V lost 3 bases and J 5 bases, leaving 17 bases between the germline ends. This CDR3 is 15 amino acids long. Germline assignment: CDR1 SGHRS and CDR2 YFSETQ.

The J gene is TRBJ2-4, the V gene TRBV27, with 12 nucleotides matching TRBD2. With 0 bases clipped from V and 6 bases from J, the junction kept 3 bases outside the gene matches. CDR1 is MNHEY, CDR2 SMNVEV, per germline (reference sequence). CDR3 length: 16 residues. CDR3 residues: CASSLSTSGSLNIQYF. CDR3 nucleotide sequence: TGTGCCAGCAGTTTATCGACTAGCGGGAGCCTAAACATTCAGTACTTC.

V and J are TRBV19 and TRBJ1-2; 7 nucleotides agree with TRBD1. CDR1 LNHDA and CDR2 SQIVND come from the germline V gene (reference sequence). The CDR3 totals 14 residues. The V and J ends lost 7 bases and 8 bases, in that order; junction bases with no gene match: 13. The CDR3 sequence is CASTDRVPPYGYTF. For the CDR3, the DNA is TGTGCCAGTACTGACAGGGTCCCACCTTACGGCTACACCTTC.

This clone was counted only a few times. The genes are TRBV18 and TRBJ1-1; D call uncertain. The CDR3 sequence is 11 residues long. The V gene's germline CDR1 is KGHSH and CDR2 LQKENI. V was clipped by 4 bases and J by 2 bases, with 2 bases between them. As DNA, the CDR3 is TGTGCCAGCTCACAAAACACTGAAGCTTTCTTT. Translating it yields CASSQNTEAFF.

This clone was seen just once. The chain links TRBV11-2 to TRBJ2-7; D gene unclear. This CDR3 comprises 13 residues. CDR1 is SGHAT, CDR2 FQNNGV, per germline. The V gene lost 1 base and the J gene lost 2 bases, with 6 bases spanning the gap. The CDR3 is CASSLGLPYEQYF. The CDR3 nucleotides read TGTGCCAGCAGCTTAGGTTTGCCCTACGAGCAGTACTTC.

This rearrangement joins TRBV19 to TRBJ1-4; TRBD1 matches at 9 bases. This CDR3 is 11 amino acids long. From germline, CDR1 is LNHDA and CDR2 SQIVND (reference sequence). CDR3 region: CGAGQGEKLFF. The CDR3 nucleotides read TGTGGTGCGGGACAGGGTGAAAAACTGTTTTTT.

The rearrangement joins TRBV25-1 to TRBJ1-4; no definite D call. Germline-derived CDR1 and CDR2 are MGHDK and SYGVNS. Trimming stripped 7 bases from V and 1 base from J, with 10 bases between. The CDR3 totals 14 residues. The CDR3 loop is CASTWGGTNEKLFF. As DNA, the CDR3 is TGTGCCAGCACCTGGGGAGGAACTAATGAAAAACTGTTTTTT.

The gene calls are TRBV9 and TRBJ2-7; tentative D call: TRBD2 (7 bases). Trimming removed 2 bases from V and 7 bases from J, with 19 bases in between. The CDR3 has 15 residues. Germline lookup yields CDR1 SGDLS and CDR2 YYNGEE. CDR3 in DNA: TGTGCCAGCAGCGTTGGGGGGGCTGTCCCGTCTGAGCAGTACTTC. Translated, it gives CASSVGGAVPSEQYF.